Presented here are 16 T cell receptor beta chains from one specimen sequenced in a study of regulatory T cells in long-lasting Graves disease. Time point noted: newly diagnosed GD, antithyroid drugs for less than 3 months. Isolated PBMC RNA provided the starting material for the TCR library. The authors built TCR beta libraries using iRepertoire HTBI primers and Arm-PCR of CDR3 regions. TCRdb recomputed calls from the multiplex PCR reads with MiXCR, one row per CDR3 protein. The table lists about half a million distinct CDR3 sequences, more than 10% of them singletons. In addition, the sample was reused for a study of T cells in Graves' hyperthyroidism and ophthalmopathy.

Material: peripheral blood mononuclear cells (PBMCs), obtained at new diagnosis, from a patient treated with antithyroid drugs. The receptors here all came from a woman in her 30s with Graves disease.

This clonotype turned up a few times. This chain connects TRBV5-1 to TRBJ2-3; 9 bases match TRBD1. This CDR3 region has 15 residues. Per germline, CDR1 SGHRS and CDR2 YFSETQ. The junction had 8 bases not matched to a gene; V was cut back by 4 bases and J by 5 bases. CDR3 sequence reads: CASSHGDRDIDTQYF. The CDR3 DNA sequence: TGCGCCAGCAGCCACGGGGACAGGGACATAGATACGCAGTATTTT.

This clonotype was observed at least ten times. The chain couples TRBV20-1 to TRBJ1-2; D is perhaps TRBD1 (5 bases). Germline values: CDR1 DFQATT, CDR2 SNEGSKA (reference sequence). V lost 0 bases, J lost 6 bases, and 20 bases lay in between. The CDR3 spans 16 residues. In DNA form, the CDR3 reads TGCAGTGCTAGAGATTGGGGCAGGGCCTTTAGAGATGGCTACACCTTC. Amino acid sequence: CSARDWGRAFRDGYTF.

This clonotype occurred a few times. This chain joins TRBV19 and TRBJ2-7, with D unclear. Germline CDR1 and CDR2: LNHDA and SQIVND (reference sequence). V gave up 10 bases and J gave up 4 bases, with 17 bases separating them. The CDR3 consists of 13 residues. In DNA form, the CDR3 reads TGTGCCACCTCAAATGGTAGACGGTACGAGCAGTACTTC. Translating it yields CATSNGRRYEQYF.

This clonotype has just a few counts. This chain uses TRBV28 with TRBJ2-2, with D unresolved. V lost 5 bases to trimming and J lost 7 bases, with 11 bases between them. The CDR3 is 13 residues long. Germline V CDR1 and CDR2: MDHEN, SYDVKM. The CDR3 spells CASSRTSIGELFF. CDR3 DNA: TGTGCCAGCAGTCGAACTTCGATCGGGGAGCTGTTTTTT.

This clonotype has at least ten counts. The rearrangement uses TRBV24-1 and TRBJ2-5, with D uncertain. Germline assignment: CDR1 KGHDR and CDR2 SFDVKD. V shed 0 bases and J shed 5 bases, with 12 bases lying between them. The CDR3 sequence is 15 residues long. In DNA, the CDR3 is TGTGCCACCAGTGATTTGCTGTACAGACGGGAGACCCAGTACTTC. It translates to CATSDLLYRRETQYF.

J is TRBJ1-2 and V is TRBV24-1; tentative D call: TRBD1 (5 bases). The length of the CDR3 is 15 residues. Germline CDR1 is KGHDR and CDR2 is SFDVKD. With 4 bases removed from V and 5 bases from J, the gap between germline ends came to 16 bases. CDR3 DNA: TGTGCCACCAGTGACACAACAGGACACGAATATGGCTACACCTTC. Translating gives CATSDTTGHEYGYTF.

This clonotype was observed a few times. The chain combines TRBV19 with TRBJ2-1; the match to TRBD2 covers 14 bases. CDR3 length: 17 residues. Germline V CDR1 and CDR2: LNHDA, SQIVND (reference sequence). V lost 5 bases to trimming and J lost 15 bases; unmatched junction nucleotides: 18. The CDR3 nucleotides read TGTGCCAGTAGTCCACCGGGACTAGCGGGAGAACTGCATGGGTGGTTCTTC. Translation: CASSPPGLAGELHGWFF. Full variable domain (rest looked up from reference TRBV19 and TRBJ2-1): DGGITQSPKYLFRKEGQNVTLSCEQNLNHDAMYWYRQDPGQGLRLIYYSQIVNDFQKGDIAEGYSVSREKKESFPLTVTSAQKNPTAFYLCASSPPGLAGELHGWFFGPGTRLTVL.

This rearrangement joins TRBV14 to TRBJ2-1, with 12 nucleotides matching TRBD2. Per the germline V gene, CDR1 is SGHDN and CDR2 is FVKESK. Losses at the gene ends were 0 bases for V and 7 bases for J; bases not matched to a gene: 7. CDR3 length equals 17 residues. The chain's CDR3 is CASSQDYRTSGKNEQFF. The CDR3 DNA is TGTGCCAGCAGCCAAGATTACCGGACTAGCGGGAAAAATGAGCAGTTCTTC.

The CDR3, as DNA: TGTGCCAGTCATCCAGGGGTGAGCAATCAGCCCCAGCATTTT. Amino acids: CASHPGVSNQPQHF. The chain joins TRBV19 to TRBJ1-5; D possibly corresponds to TRBD1 (6 bases). The CDR3 has 14 residues. CDR1 and CDR2 from the germline V gene are LNHDA and SQIVND (reference sequence). Trimming removed 8 bases at V and 1 base at J, with 12 bases between.

With respect to this clonotype: A much larger clone sits a single nucleotide away, making a read error possible. The gene calls are TRBV27 and TRBJ2-1; no clear D gene. The CDR3 is made up of 11 amino acids. Trimming took off 8 bases at V and 10 bases at J, with 12 bases between the two ends. Germline V gene lookup returns CDR1 MNHEY and CDR2 SMNVEV (reference sequence). This chain's CDR3 is CASGMGNEQFF. In nucleotides, the CDR3 is TGTGCCAGCGGGATGGGGAACGAGCAGTTCTTC.

This chain connects TRBV24-1 to TRBJ1-2, with D tentatively TRBD1 (6 bases). The CDR3 spans 16 residues. Germline V gives CDR1 KGHDR, CDR2 SFDVKD. Trimming took 5 bases from V and 4 from J, leaving 19 bases between them. The DNA of the CDR3 is TGTGCCACCAGTGGATTGCGCGGGGGGCGTTCCTATGGCTACACCTTC. Encoded protein: CATSGLRGGRSYGYTF.

This clonotype appeared many times. This chain uses TRBV7-2 with TRBJ1-5; no firm D call. Germline CDR1 SGHTA, CDR2 FQGNSA. V was clipped by 5 bases and J by 4 bases, with 9 bases between them. CDR3 length equals 13 residues. In DNA, the CDR3 is TGTGCCAGCAGCCTGGACCGTAATCAGCCCCAGCATTTT. It codes for CASSLDRNQPQHF.

The genes are TRBV9 and TRBJ2-7, with D perhaps matching TRBD1 (8 bases). Germline V gene data show CDR1 as SGDLS and CDR2 as YYNGEE. Trimming took 0 bases from V and 6 from J, leaving 19 bases between them. CDR3 length: 16 amino acids. This chain's CDR3 is CASSVGSGQGGAEQYF. CDR3 nucleotides: TGTGCCAGCAGCGTAGGGTCTGGACAGGGAGGGGCCGAGCAGTACTTC. Looking up the rest from reference TRBV9 and TRBJ2-7 gives the full variable domain: DSGVTQTPKHLITATGQRVTLRCSPRSGDLSVYWYQQSLDQGLQFLIQYYNGEERAKGNILERFSAQQFPDLHSELNLSSLELGDSALYFCASSVGSGQGGAEQYFGPGTRLTVT.

This clonotype has at least ten counts. The chain is built from TRBV9 and TRBJ2-5; 13 bases are shared with TRBD2. In germline, CDR1 is SGDLS, CDR2 YYNGEE. V lost 0 bases and J lost 1; bases outside the gene matches: 6. The CDR3 runs to 18 residues. This CDR3 reads CASSVGLGLAGLQETQYF. The CDR3 DNA reads TGTGCCAGCAGCGTAGGTTTGGGACTAGCGGGGCTCCAAGAGACCCAGTACTTC.

V and J are TRBV19 and TRBJ2-3, with D perhaps assigned TRBD1 or TRBD2 (5 bases each). Germline-derived CDR1 and CDR2 are LNHDA and SQIVND (reference sequence). The CDR3 extends over 15 amino acids. V shed 3 bases and J shed 0 bases, with 10 bases lying between them. Here the CDR3 DNA reads TGTGCCAGTAGTATCCCGGGACGGAGCACAGATACGCAGTATTTT. It translates to CASSIPGRSTDTQYF.

The V gene is TRBV19, the J gene TRBJ2-4; 7 bases line up with TRBD1. V was clipped by 5 bases and J by 1 base; unmatched bases: 5. The CDR3 contains 15 residues. The germline gives CDR1 LNHDA, CDR2 SQIVND (reference sequence). Here the CDR3 DNA reads TGTGCCAGTAGTGTACAGGGGTTTGCCAAAAACATTCAGTACTTC. Its protein product is CASSVQGFAKNIQYF.